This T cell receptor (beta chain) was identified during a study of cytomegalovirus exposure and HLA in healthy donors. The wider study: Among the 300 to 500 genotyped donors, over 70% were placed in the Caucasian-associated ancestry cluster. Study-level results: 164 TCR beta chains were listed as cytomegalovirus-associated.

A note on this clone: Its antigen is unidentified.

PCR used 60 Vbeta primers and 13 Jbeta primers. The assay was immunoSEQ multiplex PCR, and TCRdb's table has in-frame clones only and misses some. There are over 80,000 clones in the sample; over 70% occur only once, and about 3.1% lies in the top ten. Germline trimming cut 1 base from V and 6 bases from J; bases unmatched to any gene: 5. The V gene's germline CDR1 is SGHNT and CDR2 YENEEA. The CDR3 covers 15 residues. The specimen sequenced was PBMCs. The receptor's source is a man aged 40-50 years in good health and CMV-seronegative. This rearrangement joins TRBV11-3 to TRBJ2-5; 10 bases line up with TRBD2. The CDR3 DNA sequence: TGTGCCAGCAGCTTAGGGGGTAGCGGGGGGCAGACCCAGTACTTC. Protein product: CASSLGGSGGQTQYF.